The 10 T cell receptor beta chains below were found in one sample sequenced in a study of radiation and T cells in renal cell carcinoma. As for time point: blood 4 weeks post-SBRT, at nephrectomy. As for treatment: 15 Gy SBRT to primary tumor, nephrectomy 4 weeks later. Using immunoSEQ multiplex PCR, the repertoire was profiled, and TCRdb retains in-frame clones only, with some absent. The top ten hold around 2.5% of the sample, which has tens of thousands of clones, roughly 80% seen once. Specimen: blood, collected from a patient whose treatment included radiotherapy and nephrectomy. The receptors were gathered from a woman aged 60 to 75 with renal cell carcinoma.

The chain combines TRBV28 with TRBJ1-3, with D uncertain. Germline lookup yields CDR1 MDHEN and CDR2 SYDVKM. Between the trimmed V and J ends, which lost 6 bases and 0 bases, there was a span of 9 bases. The CDR3 length is 14 residues. The CDR3 region is CASRRNLSGNTIYF. The DNA for the CDR3 is TGTGCCAGCAGGAGGAACCTCTCTGGAAACACCATATATTTT. The complete variable domain, with remaining parts taken from reference TRBV28 and TRBJ1-3, reads DVKVTQSSRYLVKRTGEKVFLECVQDMDHENMFWYRQDPGLGLRLIYFSYDVKMKEKGDIPEGYSVSREKKERFSLILESASTNQTSMYLCASRRNLSGNTIYFGEGSWLTVV.

The chain employs TRBV28 and TRBJ1-4; no definite D call. CDR3 length equals 12 residues. Trimming took off 8 bases at V and 8 bases at J, with 12 bases between the two ends. Looked up from germline, CDR1 is MDHEN and CDR2 is SYDVKM. DNA for the CDR3: TGTGCCAGCCGGACTCCCCCAGAAAAACTGTTTTTT. This codes for CASRTPPEKLFF.

J is TRBJ2-7 and V is TRBV27, with 8 bases lining up with TRBD2. Germline lookup yields CDR1 MNHEY and CDR2 SMNVEV (reference sequence). V lost 8 bases, J lost 5 bases, and 11 bases stayed unmatched. The CDR3 length is 14 residues. CDR3 in amino acids: CASRHGLGLDEQYF. The DNA for the CDR3 is TGTGCCAGCCGACATGGATTGGGACTAGACGAGCAGTACTTC.

The V gene is TRBV4-3, the J gene TRBJ2-1; 8 nucleotides agree with TRBD2. CDR3 length equals 20 residues. Germline trimming cut 4 bases from V and 2 bases from J; bases unmatched to any gene: 19. Germline V CDR1 and CDR2: LGHNA, YSLEER. Here the CDR3 reads CASSPRWSAGGEGAYNEQFF. CDR3 DNA: TGCGCCAGCAGCCCCCGGTGGTCGGCGGGAGGCGAAGGGGCCTACAATGAGCAGTTCTTC.

The V gene is TRBV5-5, the J gene TRBJ2-2; 9 nucleotides match TRBD1. The CDR3 has 15 residues. With 4 bases clipped from V and 6 bases from J, the junction kept 7 bases outside the gene matches. The germline V gene has CDR1 SGHKS and CDR2 YYEKEE (reference sequence). In nucleotides, the CDR3 is TGTGCCAGCAGCCTCACAGGGGGCGAGGCCGGGGAGCTGTTTTTT. Translating it yields CASSLTGGEAGELFF. Based on the CDR3 plus reference TRBV5-5 and TRBJ2-2, the full variable domain is DAGVTQSPTHLIKTRGQQVTLRCSPISGHKSVSWYQQVLGQGPQFIFQYYEKEERGRGNFPDRFSARQFPNYSSELNVNALLLGDSALYLCASSLTGGEAGELFFGEGSRLTVL.

The chain couples TRBV7-8 to TRBJ1-1; D remains ambiguous. The CDR3 loop spans 12 amino acids. Germline V gene lookup returns CDR1 SGHVS and CDR2 FQNEAQ. Trimming left V 5 bases short and J 8 bases short, with 12 bases between. The CDR3 spells CASSTAVAEAFF. CDR3 nucleotide sequence: TGTGCCAGCAGCACCGCCGTTGCGGAAGCTTTCTTT.

The V and J genes are TRBV11-3 and TRBJ2-3; possible D gene TRBD1, 6 bases. Germline assignment: CDR1 SGHNT and CDR2 YENEEA. The V end was cut by 2 bases, the J end by 5 bases, with 11 bases between. This CDR3 has 14 amino acids. This chain's CDR3 is CASSLMGAGDTQYF. The CDR3 DNA is TGTGCCAGCAGCTTAATGGGGGCCGGAGATACGCAGTATTTT.

V gene TRBV6-5 combines with J gene TRBJ2-3, with 10 positions matching TRBD1. The V gene's germline CDR1 is MNHEY and CDR2 SVGAGI. V shed 0 bases and J 5 bases; nucleotides not matched to a gene: 5. The length of the CDR3 is 16 residues. CDR3 nucleotides: TGTGCCAGCAGTTACTCGATCGGACAGGGGGTAGATACGCAGTATTTT. Encoded protein: CASSYSIGQGVDTQYF.

The V gene is TRBV20-1, the J gene TRBJ1-2; D is unresolved. V dropped 6 bases and J dropped 6 bases, with 11 bases sitting between them. The CDR3 covers 11 residues. From germline, CDR1 is DFQATT and CDR2 SNEGSKA (reference sequence). CDR3 loop: CSAPSDHGYTF. The DNA for the CDR3 is TGCAGTGCCCCATCGGACCATGGCTACACCTTC.

The chain combines TRBV4-1 with TRBJ2-7; D perhaps matches TRBD2 (5 bases). Between the trimmed V and J ends, which lost 1 base and 7 bases, there was a span of 17 bases. Germline values: CDR1 MGHRA, CDR2 YSYEKL. The CDR3 runs to 15 residues. In DNA form, the CDR3 reads TGCGCCAGCAGCCAAGCCGGGATCCCGACTGGGGAGCAGTACTTC. Translated: CASSQAGIPTGEQYF.